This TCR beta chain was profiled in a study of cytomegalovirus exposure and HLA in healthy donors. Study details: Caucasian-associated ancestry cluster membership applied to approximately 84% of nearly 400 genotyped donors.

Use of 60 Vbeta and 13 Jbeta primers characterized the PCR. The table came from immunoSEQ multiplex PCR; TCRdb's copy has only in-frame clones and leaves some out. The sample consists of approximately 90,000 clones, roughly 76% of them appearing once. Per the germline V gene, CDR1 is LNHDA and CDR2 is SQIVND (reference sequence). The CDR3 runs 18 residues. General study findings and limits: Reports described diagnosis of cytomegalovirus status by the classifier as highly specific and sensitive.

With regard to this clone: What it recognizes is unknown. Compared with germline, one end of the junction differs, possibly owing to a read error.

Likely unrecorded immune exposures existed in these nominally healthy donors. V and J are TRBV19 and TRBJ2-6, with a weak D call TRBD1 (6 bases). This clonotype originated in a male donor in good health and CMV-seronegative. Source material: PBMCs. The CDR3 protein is CASSVTYTGSSGANGLTF. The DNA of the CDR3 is TGTGCCAGTAGTGTAACCTATACAGGGAGCTCTGGGGCCAACGGCCTGACTTTC.